This TCR beta chain stems from a study of tumor-infiltrating lymphocytes in primary liver carcinoma. Across the study: T1-T3 N0M0 was the stage of the tumors, which were about 4.2 to 11 cm across. Study-wide results and caveats: Tumors carried a top-250-clone fraction significantly exceeding that of blood (p = 0.039).

On this clonotype itself: The target antigen is unknown.

Unsorted whole blood yielded the blood RNA, and germline DNA was also extracted. Surgery was preceded by the collection of roughly 3.9 milliliters of peripheral blood. V was pared by 6 bases and J by 3 bases, with 4 bases of the junction left unmatched. This CDR3 has 13 amino acids. The V gene's germline CDR1 is DFQATT and CDR2 SNEGSKA (reference sequence). Production of TCR beta cDNA used 500 ng total RNA together with a constant-region primer. What produced the TCR beta libraries was three nested multiplex PCR rounds using slightly modified ARM-PCR. With TRBV1-TRBV30 forward primers and a C-beta reverse primer, the first two PCR rounds were run for nine to eleven cycles each. TCRdb redid the calling of the multiplex PCR reads with MiXCR, one entry per CDR3 protein. The profile shows about 320,000 distinct CDR3 sequences, roughly two thirds of them singletons.

The chain joins TRBV20-1 to TRBJ1-2; TRBD1 agrees at 10 bases. The clonotype was recovered from a man aged 40-55 years with primary liver carcinoma and hepatitis B virus infection. Source material: peripheral blood. The CDR3 sequence is CSAGTGVDYGYTF. CDR3 nucleotide sequence: TGCAGTGCGGGGACAGGGGTCGACTATGGCTACACCTTC.